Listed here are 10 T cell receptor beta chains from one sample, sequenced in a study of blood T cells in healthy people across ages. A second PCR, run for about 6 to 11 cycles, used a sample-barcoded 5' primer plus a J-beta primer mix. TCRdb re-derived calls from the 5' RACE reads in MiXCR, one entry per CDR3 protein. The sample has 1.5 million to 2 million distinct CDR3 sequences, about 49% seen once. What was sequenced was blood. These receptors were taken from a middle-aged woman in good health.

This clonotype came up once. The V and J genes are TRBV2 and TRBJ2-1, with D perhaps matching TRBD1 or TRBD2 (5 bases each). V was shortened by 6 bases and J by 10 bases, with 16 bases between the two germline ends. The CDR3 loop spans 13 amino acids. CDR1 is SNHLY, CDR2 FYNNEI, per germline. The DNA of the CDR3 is TGTGCCAGCAGCCCGATCAGGGACGGGGAGCAGTTCTTC. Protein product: CASSPIRDGEQFF.

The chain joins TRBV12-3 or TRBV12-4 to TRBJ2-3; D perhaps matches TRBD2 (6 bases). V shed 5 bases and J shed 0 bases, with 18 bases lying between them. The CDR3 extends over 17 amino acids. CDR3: CASSTHGRGPSTDTQYF. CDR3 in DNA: TGTGCCAGCAGTACCCACGGGCGGGGTCCTAGCACAGATACGCAGTATTTT.

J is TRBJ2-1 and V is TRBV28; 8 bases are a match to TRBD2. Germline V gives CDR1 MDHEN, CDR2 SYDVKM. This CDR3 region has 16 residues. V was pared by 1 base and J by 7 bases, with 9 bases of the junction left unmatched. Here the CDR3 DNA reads TGTGCCAGCAGTTTATTGGGGGCGGGGGGCCAGAATGAGCAGTTCTTC. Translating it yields CASSLLGAGGQNEQFF. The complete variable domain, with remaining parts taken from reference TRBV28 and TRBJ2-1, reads DVKVTQSSRYLVKRTGEKVFLECVQDMDHENMFWYRQDPGLGLRLIYFSYDVKMKEKGDIPEGYSVSREKKERFSLILESASTNQTSMYLCASSLLGAGGQNEQFFGPGTRLTVL.

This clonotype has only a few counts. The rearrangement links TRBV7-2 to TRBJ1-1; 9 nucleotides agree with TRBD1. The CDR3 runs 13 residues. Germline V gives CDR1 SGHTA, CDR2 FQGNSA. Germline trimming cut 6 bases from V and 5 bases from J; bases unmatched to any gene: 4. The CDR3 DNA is TGTGCCAGCAGACAACAGGGGGCAACTGAAGCTTTCTTT. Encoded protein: CASRQQGATEAFF.

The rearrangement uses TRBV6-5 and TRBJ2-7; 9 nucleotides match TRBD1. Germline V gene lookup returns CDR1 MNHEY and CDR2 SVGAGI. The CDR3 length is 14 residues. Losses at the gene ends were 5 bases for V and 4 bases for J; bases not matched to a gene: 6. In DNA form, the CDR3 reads TGTGCCAGCAGTCGGGGGACAGGGAGATACGAGCAGTACTTC. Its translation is CASSRGTGRYEQYF.

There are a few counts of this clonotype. This CDR3 reads CASSHRESLGETQYF. The CDR3 nucleotides read TGTGCCAGCAGCCACAGGGAATCGTTAGGAGAGACCCAGTACTTC. V usage is TRBV11-1 and J usage is TRBJ2-5; TRBD1 might be the D (6 bases). The CDR3 is made up of 15 amino acids. Germline lookup yields CDR1 SGHAT and CDR2 FQDESV (reference sequence). V lost 5 bases, J lost 4 bases, and 17 bases lay in between.

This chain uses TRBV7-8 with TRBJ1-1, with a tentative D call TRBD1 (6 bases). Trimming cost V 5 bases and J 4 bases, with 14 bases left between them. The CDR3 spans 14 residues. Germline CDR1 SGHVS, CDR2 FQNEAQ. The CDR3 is CASSIQGSLTEAFF. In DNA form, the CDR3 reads TGTGCCAGCAGCATCCAGGGGTCTCTCACTGAAGCTTTCTTT.

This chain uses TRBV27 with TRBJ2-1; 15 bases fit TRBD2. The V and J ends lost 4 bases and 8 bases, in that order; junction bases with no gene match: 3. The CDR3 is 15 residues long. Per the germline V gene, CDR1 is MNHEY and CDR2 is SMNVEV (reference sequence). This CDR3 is CASSWGLAGGHEQFF. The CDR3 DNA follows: TGTGCCAGCAGTTGGGGACTAGCGGGGGGACATGAGCAGTTCTTC.

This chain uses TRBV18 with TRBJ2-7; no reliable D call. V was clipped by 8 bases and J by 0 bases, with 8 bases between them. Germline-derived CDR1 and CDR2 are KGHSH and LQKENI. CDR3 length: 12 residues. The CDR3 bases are TGTGCCAGCGCATCGAGCTCCTACGAGCAGTACTTC. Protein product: CASASSSYEQYF.

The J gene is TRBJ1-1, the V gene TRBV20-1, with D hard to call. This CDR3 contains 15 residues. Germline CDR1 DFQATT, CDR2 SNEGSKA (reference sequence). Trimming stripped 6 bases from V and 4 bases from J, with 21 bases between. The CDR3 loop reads CSAPRGEVGGTEAFF. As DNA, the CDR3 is TGCAGTGCCCCGCGCGGTGAGGTCGGCGGCACTGAAGCTTTCTTT.